This T cell receptor beta chain appears in the sequencing data of a study of shared clonotypes between healthy human individuals. As for the study in general: With ages of 18 to 49, the donors were a couple of women and three men. Each donor's CD4 naive and CD4 memory cells filled three plates apiece, CD8 naive two, and CD8 memory one.

Repertoires were generated with immunoSEQ multiplex PCR, while TCRdb's copy carries only in-frame clones and drops some. The sample has around 1,900,000 clones; roughly 93% are singletons. The CDR3 sequence is 18 residues long. With V trimmed by 3 bases and J by 3 bases, 15 bases remained unmatched. Germline CDR1 SGHRS, CDR2 YFSETQ. Naive CD8 cells were CD45RO-negative, positively selected for CCR7, excluding terminally differentiated effector memory CD45RA+ cells. What was sequenced was naive CD8+ T cells from PBMCs. This TCR was sampled from a man between 18 and 35 years old in good health. Some clones in this sample may be carry-over from other donors' samples. This chain uses TRBV5-1 with TRBJ2-4, with TRBD1 identical over 7 bases. In DNA, the CDR3 is TGCGCCAGCAGCTCCCCCACCGAGCAAGGGACAGACAAAAACATTCAGTACTTC. Translated, it gives CASSSPTEQGTDKNIQYF.